The 9 T cell receptor beta chains below were found in one sample sequenced in a study of patients and donors after allogeneic stem cell transplantation. MiXCR, run by TCRdb on the RT-PCR reads, gives a single entry per CDR3 protein. The table shows about 110,000 distinct CDR3 sequences, with roughly 37% occurring only once. The sample was blood, either unsorted or a sorted T cell fraction (not recorded which). The receptors originated from a human donor who was either an allogeneic HSCT recipient or a stem cell or donor lymphocyte infusion donor (not recorded which). It is not recorded whose cells these are; they may come from a transplant donor.

The V gene is TRBV14, the J gene TRBJ2-5; 7 bases are a match to TRBD2. J lost 3 bases, V lost 1 base, and 11 bases had no gene match. CDR1 and CDR2 from the germline V gene are SGHDN and FVKESK. The CDR3 has 17 amino acids. The chain's CDR3 is CASSQAIGREVKETQYF. Written as DNA, the CDR3 is TGTGCCAGCAGCCAAGCAATCGGACGGGAGGTGAAAGAGACCCAGTACTTC.

This clonotype was observed a few times. The V call is TRBV24-1, the J call TRBJ2-3; 9 bases map to TRBD1. Per the germline V gene, CDR1 is KGHDR and CDR2 is SFDVKD. V lost 2 bases, J lost 5 bases, and 4 bases stayed unmatched. This CDR3 contains 15 residues. The CDR3 DNA is TGTGCCACCAGTGATTCCGGGACAGGGAGAGATACGCAGTATTTT. Amino acids: CATSDSGTGRDTQYF.

This clonotype was detected only a few times. The J gene is TRBJ2-5, the V gene TRBV7-8, with 8 nucleotides matching TRBD2. Germline V gene data show CDR1 as SGHVS and CDR2 as FQNEAQ. The CDR3 is 18 residues long. J was trimmed by 3 bases and V by 1 base; bases with no gene match: 13. The CDR3 is CASSLDATTSGREETQYF. Here the CDR3 DNA reads TGTGCCAGCAGCTTAGACGCCACGACAAGCGGGAGAGAAGAGACCCAGTACTTC.

V gene TRBV27 combines with J gene TRBJ1-1; D call uncertain. CDR1 and CDR2 (germline): MNHEY, SMNVEV (reference sequence). CDR3 length: 15 amino acids. V gave up 2 bases and J gave up 8 bases, with 18 bases separating them. This CDR3 is CASSLSWDRVVEAFF. DNA of the CDR3: TGTGCCAGCAGTTTAAGCTGGGATCGAGTCGTGGAAGCTTTCTTT.

The chain carries TRBV20-1 and TRBJ1-5; D remains unclear. This CDR3 is 12 amino acids long. Between the trimmed V and J ends, which lost 4 bases and 4 bases, there was a span of 8 bases. Germline-derived CDR1 and CDR2 are DFQATT and SNEGSKA (reference sequence). CDR3 sequence reads: CSAKGPNQPQHF. The CDR3 DNA follows: TGCAGTGCTAAAGGACCAAATCAGCCCCAGCATTTT.

The rearrangement joins TRBV24-1 to TRBJ2-1; D might be TRBD1 (5 bases). V shed 1 base and J shed 6 bases, with 6 bases lying between them. This CDR3 contains 13 residues. Germline V gene data show CDR1 as KGHDR and CDR2 as SFDVKD. The CDR3, as DNA: TGTGCCACCAGTGATTTAAGGGGCAATGAGCAGTTCTTC. It yields the protein CATSDLRGNEQFF.

The V call is TRBV28, the J call TRBJ1-5; 9 bases fit TRBD1. The length of the CDR3 is 17 residues. Germline-derived CDR1 and CDR2 are MDHEN and SYDVKM. V gave up 5 bases and J gave up 3 bases; unmatched junction bases: 11. This CDR3 reads CASSTHGTGLPNQPQHF. Written as DNA, the CDR3 is TGTGCCAGCAGTACTCACGGGACAGGGCTTCCCAATCAGCCCCAGCATTTT.

This chain links TRBV12-3 or TRBV12-4 with TRBJ2-7; perhaps TRBD1 as D (6 bases). This CDR3 comprises 14 residues. V lost 6 bases to trimming and J lost 3 bases, with 15 bases between them. The CDR3 here is CASSLLGTNYEQYF. The CDR3 region has the DNA TGTGCCAGCAGCCTACTCGGGACAAACTACGAGCAGTACTTC.

This clonotype appeared a few times. The chain has TRBV4-3 and TRBJ2-2; 8 bases map to TRBD2. V was clipped by 0 bases and J by 7 bases; unmatched bases: 4. Germline CDR1 and CDR2: LGHNA and YSLEER. This CDR3 has 15 amino acids. The CDR3 here is CASSQEASGSGELFF. The CDR3 bases are TGCGCCAGCAGCCAAGAGGCGAGCGGGAGCGGGGAGCTGTTTTTT.